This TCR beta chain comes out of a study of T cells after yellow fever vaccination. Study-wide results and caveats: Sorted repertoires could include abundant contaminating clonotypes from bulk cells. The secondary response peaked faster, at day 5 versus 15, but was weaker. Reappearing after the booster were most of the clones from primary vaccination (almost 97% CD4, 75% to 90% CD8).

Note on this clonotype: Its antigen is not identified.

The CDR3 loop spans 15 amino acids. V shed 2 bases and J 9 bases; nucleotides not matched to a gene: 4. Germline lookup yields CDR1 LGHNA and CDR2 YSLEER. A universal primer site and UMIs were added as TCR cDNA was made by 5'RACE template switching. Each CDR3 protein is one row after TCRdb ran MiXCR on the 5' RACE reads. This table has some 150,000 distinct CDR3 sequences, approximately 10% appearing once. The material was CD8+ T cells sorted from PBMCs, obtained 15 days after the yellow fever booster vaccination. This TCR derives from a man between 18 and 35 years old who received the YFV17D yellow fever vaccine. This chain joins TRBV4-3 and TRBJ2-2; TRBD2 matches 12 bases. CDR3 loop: CASSQLAGGSRELFF. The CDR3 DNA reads TGCGCCAGCAGCCAACTAGCGGGGGGGTCGAGGGAGCTGTTTTTT.